The next 26 T cell receptor beta chains were all read from a single sample in a study of blood T cell repertoires in COVID-19. Data came from immunoSEQ multiplex PCR; TCRdb stores just in-frame clones and leaves some out. The repertoire includes fewer than 450,000 clones, approximately 86% of them detected once, and more than 2% sits in the top ten. Sequenced input: PBMCs or T cells enriched from blood (not recorded which). These receptors originate from a woman in her forties with acute COVID-19.

The chain combines TRBV3-1 (or the pseudogene TRBV3-2) with TRBJ2-7, with 8 bases matching TRBD1. The junction had 1 base not matched to a gene; V was cut back by 1 base and J by 2 bases. The germline gives CDR1 LGHDT, CDR2 YNNKEL (reference sequence). The CDR3 runs 14 residues. CDR3 sequence: CASSQAQGAYEQYF. The CDR3 coding sequence is TGTGCCAGCAGCCAAGCACAGGGGGCCTACGAGCAGTACTTC.

To note about this clone: The sample contains more than one DNA sequence encoding this CDR3. The CDR3 sequence: CASSLDSYGYTF. CDR3 nucleotides: TGTGCCAGCAGCTTGGACAGTTATGGCTACACCTTC. V usage is TRBV5-4 and J usage is TRBJ1-2, with D unclear. The CDR3 totals 12 residues. Germline-derived CDR1 and CDR2 are SGHNT and YYREEE (reference sequence). V was cut by 0 bases and J by 5 bases, with 5 bases left in between. The complete variable domain, with remaining parts taken from reference TRBV5-4 and TRBJ1-2, reads ETGVTQSPTHLIKTRGQQVTLRCSSQSGHNTVSWYQQALGQGPQFIFQYYREEENGRGNFPPRFSGLQFPNYSSELNVNALELDDSALYLCASSLDSYGYTFGSGTRLTVV.

The chain is built from TRBV30 and TRBJ2-2, with 10 nucleotides matching TRBD2. The V gene end was trimmed by 0 bases and the J gene end by 7 bases; junction bases not matched to a gene: 8. CDR3 length: 16 amino acids. Germline lookup yields CDR1 GTSNPN and CDR2 SVGIG (reference sequence). Written as DNA, the CDR3 is TGTGCCTGGAGTGTATTGAGCGGGGGGGCCCACGGGGAGCTGTTTTTT. Residues: CAWSVLSGGAHGELFF.

This clone was seen once. V gene TRBV29-1 combines with J gene TRBJ2-3, with TRBD2 matching over 8 bases. Germline V gene data show CDR1 as SQVTM and CDR2 as ANQGSEA. The CDR3 totals 13 residues. J lost 3 bases, V lost 6 bases, and 5 bases had no gene match. CDR3: CSVLTSGTDTQYF. CDR3 DNA: TGCAGCGTCCTAACTAGCGGTACAGATACGCAGTATTTT.

This clone turned up a few times. The chain uses TRBV7-9 and TRBJ2-1; D call uncertain. The CDR3 sequence is 15 residues long. V lost 5 bases and J 0 bases, leaving 11 bases between the germline ends. Germline V CDR1 and CDR2: SEHNR, FQNEAQ (reference sequence). Here the CDR3 DNA reads TGTGCCAGCAGCCCAGACACCCGCTCCTACAATGAGCAGTTCTTC. It yields the protein CASSPDTRSYNEQFF.

This chain connects TRBV5-5 to TRBJ2-7, with 7 bases lining up with TRBD1. CDR3 length: 15 amino acids. Germline values: CDR1 SGHKS, CDR2 YYEKEE (reference sequence). V shed 0 bases, J shed 2 bases, and the junction held 5 bases outside the gene matches. CDR3 region: CASSLVGQTTYEQYF. The CDR3 nucleotides read TGTGCCAGCAGCTTGGTGGGACAGACCACCTACGAGCAGTACTTC.

This clone is a singleton in its sample. The chain employs TRBV6-5 and TRBJ2-7, with 10 bases identical to TRBD1. The germline CDR1 and CDR2 sequences are MNHEY and SVGAGI. The CDR3 covers 12 residues. V dropped 8 bases and J dropped 5; count of bases not matched to a gene: 3. The CDR3 is CASRQGAHEQYF. The CDR3 DNA reads TGTGCCAGCCGACAGGGGGCACACGAGCAGTACTTC.

This chain connects TRBV6-5 to TRBJ1-1, with TRBD1 identical over 9 bases. This CDR3 contains 13 residues. The germline gives CDR1 MNHEY, CDR2 SVGAGI. V trimming: 5 bases; J trimming: 6 bases; junction bases outside the gene matches: 4. The CDR3 here is CASSKNRGPEAFF. In DNA form, the CDR3 reads TGTGCCAGCAGTAAGAACAGGGGGCCTGAAGCTTTCTTT.

The V and J genes are TRBV2 and TRBJ2-5; possible D gene TRBD2, 6 bases. The V gene's germline CDR1 is SNHLY and CDR2 FYNNEI. The V and J ends lost 0 bases and 8 bases respectively, with 10 bases between them. This CDR3 region has 13 residues. The DNA of the CDR3 is TGTGCCAGCAGTGAAGCGCGTAGCGGCACCCAGTACTTC. This gives the protein CASSEARSGTQYF.

The V and J genes are TRBV4-1 and TRBJ1-2, with a weak D call TRBD1 (6 bases). In germline, CDR1 is MGHRA, CDR2 YSYEKL. The CDR3 extends over 14 amino acids. The V and J ends lost 4 bases and 3 bases respectively, with 12 bases between them. This CDR3 reads CASSPEGDHYGYTF. The CDR3 region has the DNA TGCGCCAGCAGCCCCGAGGGGGACCACTATGGCTACACCTTC.

This chain joins TRBV4-1 and TRBJ1-2, with 7 positions matching TRBD1. This CDR3 is 15 amino acids long. CDR1 and CDR2 from the germline V gene are MGHRA and YSYEKL. V was clipped by 1 base and J by 7 bases; unmatched bases: 9. The CDR3 loop reads CASSQAPTGVGGYTF. The CDR3 DNA reads as TGCGCCAGCAGCCAAGCCCCTACAGGGGTAGGTGGCTACACCTTC.

The chain recombines TRBV3-1 (or the pseudogene TRBV3-2) with TRBJ2-7; tentative D call: TRBD1 (5 bases). V lost 1 base and J 7 bases, leaving 14 bases between the germline ends. Looked up from germline, CDR1 is LGHDT and CDR2 is YNNKEL (reference sequence). The CDR3 spans 14 residues. DNA of the CDR3: TGTGCCAGCAGCCAAGGTTCAACACCAGGGGAGCAGTACTTC. Protein product: CASSQGSTPGEQYF.

The chain couples TRBV30 to TRBJ1-4; weak D call: TRBD1 (6 bases). The germline gives CDR1 GTSNPN, CDR2 SVGIG (reference sequence). The V and J ends lost 5 bases and 0 bases respectively, with 10 bases between them. The CDR3 has 14 amino acids. The CDR3 reads CAWEDSATNEKLFF. The CDR3 DNA is TGTGCCTGGGAGGACAGTGCAACTAATGAAAAACTGTTTTTT.

This sequence joins TRBV24-1 and TRBJ1-4; D call uncertain. V was cut by 4 bases and J by 0 bases, with 17 bases left in between. The CDR3 is 18 residues long. Germline-derived CDR1 and CDR2 are KGHDR and SFDVKD. This CDR3 is CATSDRSSDDPTNEKLFF. DNA of the CDR3: TGTGCCACCAGTGACAGGTCCTCAGATGATCCAACTAATGAAAAACTGTTTTTT.

V usage is TRBV9 and J usage is TRBJ1-5; the D is unclear. The CDR3 extends over 14 amino acids. V lost 3 bases and J 5 bases, leaving 12 bases between the germline ends. Germline lookup yields CDR1 SGDLS and CDR2 YYNGEE. The DNA of the CDR3 is TGTGCCAGCAGCGGGGGTGGGGAGGATCAGCCCCAGCATTTT. Protein: CASSGGGEDQPQHF.

J is TRBJ1-1 and V is TRBV2; TRBD1 matches 7 bases. The CDR3 has 13 residues. Germline CDR1 is SNHLY and CDR2 is FYNNEI. J gave up 2 bases and V 6 bases, and 3 bases lay outside the gene matches. CDR3 region: CASSGTANTEAFF. The DNA of the CDR3 is TGTGCCAGCAGCGGGACAGCTAACACTGAAGCTTTCTTT.

The chain links TRBV7-9 to TRBJ2-3; a possible D gene is TRBD1 (5 bases). The germline CDR1 and CDR2 sequences are SEHNR and FQNEAQ (reference sequence). Trimming took 5 bases from V and 4 from J, leaving 13 bases between them. The CDR3 length is 14 residues. The CDR3 bases are TGTGCCAGCAGCGACAGTGTGCAGCCAGATACGCAGTATTTT. It is translated as CASSDSVQPDTQYF.

V and J are TRBV2 and TRBJ1-2, with TRBD1 matching 7 bases. Germline values: CDR1 SNHLY, CDR2 FYNNEI. Trimming cost V 7 bases and J 2 bases; bases outside gene matches: 7. The CDR3 runs to 14 residues. The CDR3 coding sequence is TGTGCCAGCATTCCGGGACAGCCAAACTATGGCTACACCTTC. Translation: CASIPGQPNYGYTF.

The genes are TRBV28 and TRBJ1-6; a possible D gene is TRBD1 (6 bases). Germline loops: CDR1 MDHEN, CDR2 SYDVKM. Trimming pared 3 bases from V and 6 bases from J, leaving 9 bases between. The CDR3 length is 14 residues. As DNA, the CDR3 is TGTGCCAGCAGTTTGCGGACAGTTAATTCACCCCTCCACTTT. This translates into CASSLRTVNSPLHF.

Only a few counts were recorded for this clone. J is TRBJ1-3 and V is TRBV6-5, with D possibly matching TRBD1 (6 bases). The CDR3 has 15 residues. Per the germline V gene, CDR1 is MNHEY and CDR2 is SVGAGI. The V end lost 6 bases, the J end lost 0 bases, and 12 bases lay between the germline ends. The CDR3 region is CASSRGQRSGNTIYF. CDR3 DNA: TGTGCCAGCAGCCGCGGACAGCGCTCTGGAAACACCATATATTTT.

This clone has only a few counts. V gene TRBV5-4 combines with J gene TRBJ2-3; perhaps TRBD1 as D (5 bases). Trimming pared 7 bases from V and 6 bases from J, leaving 15 bases between. Germline assignment: CDR1 SGHNT and CDR2 YYREEE (reference sequence). The CDR3 has 13 amino acids. DNA of the CDR3: TGTGCCAGCTCGATTCCAGGGTCCGATACGCAGTATTTT. Amino acid sequence: CASSIPGSDTQYF.

CDR3 nucleotides: TGCGCCAGCAGCTCGCCTCGGACAGGAGAACACTATGGCTACACCTTC. It is translated as CASSSPRTGEHYGYTF. V and J are TRBV5-1 and TRBJ1-2, with 7 positions matching TRBD1. The ends lost 3 bases at V and 3 bases at J; junction bases unmatched: 11. Germline V gene sequence: CDR1 SGHRS, CDR2 YFSETQ. The CDR3 is 16 residues long.

The chain has TRBV10-2 and TRBJ1-2; the match to TRBD1 covers 9 bases. The CDR3 length is 14 residues. Trimming took 6 bases from V and 4 from J; bases not matched to a gene: 6. Germline V gene data show CDR1 as WSHSY and CDR2 as SAAADI. The CDR3 region is CASRPGQGSYGYTF. The CDR3 DNA reads as TGCGCCAGCAGACCGGGACAGGGAAGCTATGGCTACACCTTC.

This clone was detected only a few times. This chain connects TRBV7-8 to TRBJ1-2; perhaps TRBD1 as D (5 bases). The CDR3 is 13 amino acids. Trimming cost V 7 bases and J 1 base, with 10 bases left between them. The V gene's germline CDR1 is SGHVS and CDR2 FQNEAQ. The CDR3 DNA is TGTGCCAGCAAGCGGGGGGATAACTATGGCTACACCTTC. It is translated as CASKRGDNYGYTF.

Only a few counts were recorded for this clone. The chain is built from TRBV15 and TRBJ1-3; a possible D gene is TRBD1 (6 bases). From germline, CDR1 is LNHNV and CDR2 YYDKDF (reference sequence). The CDR3 extends over 16 amino acids. V was cut by 0 bases and J by 0 bases, with 9 bases left in between. The CDR3 loop is CATSRDQGYSGNTIYF. The CDR3 DNA reads TGTGCCACCAGCAGAGATCAGGGGTACTCTGGAAACACCATATATTTT.

V gene TRBV10-3 combines with J gene TRBJ2-2, with 7 bases fitting TRBD2. From germline, CDR1 is ENHRY and CDR2 SYGVKD. With V trimmed by 10 bases and J by 5 bases, 10 bases remained unmatched. This CDR3 has 14 amino acids. CDR3: CATLSGGGTGELFF. CDR3 nucleotides: TGTGCCACCCTCTCGGGGGGAGGGACCGGGGAGCTGTTTTTT.